This paragraph reports one TCR beta chain. This clone's antigen is unknown. Qualities for individual bases were not recorded, and no much larger clone is one base off. Participants in the prospective study were enrolled through a virtual design, were aged 18 to 89 years, and lived in approximately 24 United States geographic areas. Cohort assignment in the prospective study relied on participant-reported clinical history from a screening survey and a study questionnaire. Each participant in the prospective study had whole blood, serum and a nasopharyngeal or oropharyngeal swab collected by mobile phlebotomists. Additional blood draws and questionnaires over a roughly two-month period could optionally be provided by prospective study participants. Before DNA extraction, blood samples from the prospective study were shipped at room temperature or frozen. The entry originates in a study of blood T cell repertoires in COVID-19 (dated by TCRdb to about 2020). With respect to the entire study: Collaborator samples came from the United States, Italy and Spain and covered acute and convalescent phases of COVID-19. The material from the prospective study consisted of cDNA or gDNA derived from T cells, B-cell-depleted T cells, or PBMCs. Deeply sampled blood TCRbeta repertoires from subjects exposed to, actively infected with, or recovered from COVID-19 were included in the dataset. A freely available public database, intended as a resource for researchers studying the immune response to SARS-CoV-2, is where the repertoires were released. The samples were drawn from the first 160 participants of the ongoing ImmuneRACE study and from 1,254 subjects provided by 6 global collaborators. Sample metadata almost always included a de-identified subject ID, COVID-19 status, age in years and sex. HLA class I and class II types, where available, came from metadata supplied by the sample provider rather than from assay-based typing. The research as a whole found: Clinical and demographic metadata were provided uncurated, with the amount varying by source and participant.

CDR1 is given as SGHVS and CDR2 as FNYEAQ, both from the germline V gene. CDR3 length: 13 amino acids, cysteine to phenylalanine. The kept DNA is CDR3 alone, 39 bases in frame from the first base. V is reduced by 3 bases and J by 0 bases, leaving a spacing of 6 bases between them. TCRbeta CDR3 regions were amplified from genomic DNA using the immunoSEQ Assay, a bias-controlled multiplex PCR. As for how the authors treated the data: The number of nucleated cells in each sample was estimated by amplification of reference gene primers within the assay. To quantify the absolute abundance of each unique TCRbeta CDR3 rearrangement, sequence reads were collapsed and filtered. For each sample, productive Simpson clonality was calculated by taking the square root of Simpson's diversity index across productive rearrangements. This immuneACCESS table, as held by TCRdb, lists in-frame sequences with V and J called but not all clones. Of the missing ones, under half trace to an unresolved V gene in checked studies; the others have no known cause. D and trimming were read from the DNA, whereas the V and J calls and clone size are those reported in that table. For this sample the table gives about 240,000 clones, of which approximately 86% were detected only once. The ten top clones hold less than 4% of the sample.

Sequencing was performed on PBMCs or T cells enriched from blood (not recorded which). The sequence was obtained from a woman aged 40 to 50 with acute COVID-19. The chain is encoded by TRBV7-6 joined to TRBJ2-7, with the D gene uncertain. The CDR3 is CASSLASSYEQYF. The sequenced DNA: TGTGCCAGCAGCTTGGCCTCCTCCTACGAGCAGTACTTC.